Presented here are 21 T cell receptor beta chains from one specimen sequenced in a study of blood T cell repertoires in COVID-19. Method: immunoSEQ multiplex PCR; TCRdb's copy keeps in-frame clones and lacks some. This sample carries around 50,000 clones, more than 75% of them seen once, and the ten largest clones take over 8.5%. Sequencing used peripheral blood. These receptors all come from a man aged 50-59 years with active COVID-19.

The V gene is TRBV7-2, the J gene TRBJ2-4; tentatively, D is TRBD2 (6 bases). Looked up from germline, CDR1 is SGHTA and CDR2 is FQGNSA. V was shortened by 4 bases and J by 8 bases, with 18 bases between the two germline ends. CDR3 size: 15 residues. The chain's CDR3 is CASSSWSGTEDIQYF. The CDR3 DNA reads TGTGCCAGCAGCTCCTGGTCCGGGACTGAGGACATTCAGTACTTC.

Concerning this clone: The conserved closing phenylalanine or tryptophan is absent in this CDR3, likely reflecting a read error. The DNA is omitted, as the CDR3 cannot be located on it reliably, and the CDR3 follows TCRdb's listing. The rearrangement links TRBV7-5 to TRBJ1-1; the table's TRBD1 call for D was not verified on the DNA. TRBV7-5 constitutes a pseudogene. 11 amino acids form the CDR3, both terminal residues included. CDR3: CVRSYAGPANL.

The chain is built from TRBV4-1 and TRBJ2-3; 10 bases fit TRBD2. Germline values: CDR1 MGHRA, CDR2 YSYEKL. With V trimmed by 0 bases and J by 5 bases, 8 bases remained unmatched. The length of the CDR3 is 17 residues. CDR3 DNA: TGCGCCAGCAGCCAAGAGGGCTTAGCGGGGGGAGGAGATACGCAGTATTTT. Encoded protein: CASSQEGLAGGGDTQYF.

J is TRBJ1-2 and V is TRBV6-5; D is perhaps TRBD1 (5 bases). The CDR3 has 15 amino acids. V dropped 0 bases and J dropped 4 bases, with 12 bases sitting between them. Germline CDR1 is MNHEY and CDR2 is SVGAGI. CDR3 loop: CASSYSGQGGYGYTF. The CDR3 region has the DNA TGTGCCAGCAGTTACTCGGGGCAGGGTGGCTATGGCTACACCTTC.

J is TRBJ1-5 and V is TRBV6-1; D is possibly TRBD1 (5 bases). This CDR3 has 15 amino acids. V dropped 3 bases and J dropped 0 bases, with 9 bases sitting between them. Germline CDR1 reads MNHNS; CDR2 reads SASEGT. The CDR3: CASSEGQFSNQPQHF. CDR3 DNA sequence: TGTGCCAGCAGTGAGGGGCAGTTTAGCAATCAGCCCCAGCATTTT.

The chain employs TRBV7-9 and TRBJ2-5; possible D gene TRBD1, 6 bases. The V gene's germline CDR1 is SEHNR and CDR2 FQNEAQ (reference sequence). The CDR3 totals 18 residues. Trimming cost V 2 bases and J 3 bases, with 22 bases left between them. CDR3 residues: CASSLKVRLAGAKETQYF. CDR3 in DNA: TGTGCCAGCAGCTTAAAGGTTCGATTGGCAGGGGCGAAAGAGACCCAGTACTTC.

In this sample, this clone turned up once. CDR3 residues: CASSSSGGNTGELFF. Here the CDR3 DNA reads TGTGCCAGCAGTTCTAGCGGGGGGAACACCGGGGAGCTGTTTTTT. The chain has TRBV6-5 and TRBJ2-2; 10 positions agree with TRBD2. The CDR3 extends over 15 amino acids. Germline-derived CDR1 and CDR2 are MNHEY and SVGAGI. Trimming took 4 bases from V and 1 from J; bases not matched to a gene: 0.

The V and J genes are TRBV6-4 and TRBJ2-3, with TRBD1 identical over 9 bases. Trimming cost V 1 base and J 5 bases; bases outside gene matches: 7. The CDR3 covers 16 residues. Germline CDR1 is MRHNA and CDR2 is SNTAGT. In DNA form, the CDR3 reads TGTGCCAGCAGTGACTGGGGTGGACAGGGGAGAGATACGCAGTATTTT. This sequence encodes CASSDWGGQGRDTQYF.

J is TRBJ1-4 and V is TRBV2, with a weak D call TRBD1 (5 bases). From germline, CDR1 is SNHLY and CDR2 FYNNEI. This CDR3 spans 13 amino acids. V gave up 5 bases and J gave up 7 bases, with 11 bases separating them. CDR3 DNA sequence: TGTGCCAGCAGTCTGGACGGGGGTGAAAAACTGTTTTTT. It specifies CASSLDGGEKLFF.

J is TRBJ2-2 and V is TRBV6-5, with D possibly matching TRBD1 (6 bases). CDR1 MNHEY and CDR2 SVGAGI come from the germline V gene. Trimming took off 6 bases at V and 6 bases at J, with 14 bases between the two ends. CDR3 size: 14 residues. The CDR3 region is CASRLTTGPGELFF. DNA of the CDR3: TGTGCCAGCAGACTAACTACAGGGCCCGGGGAGCTGTTTTTT.

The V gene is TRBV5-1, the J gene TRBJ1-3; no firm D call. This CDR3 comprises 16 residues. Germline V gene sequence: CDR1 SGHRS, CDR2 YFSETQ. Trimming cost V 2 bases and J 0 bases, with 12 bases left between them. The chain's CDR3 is CASSLSVSSSGNTIYF. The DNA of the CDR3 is TGCGCCAGCAGCTTATCAGTCTCGTCCTCTGGAAACACCATATATTTT.

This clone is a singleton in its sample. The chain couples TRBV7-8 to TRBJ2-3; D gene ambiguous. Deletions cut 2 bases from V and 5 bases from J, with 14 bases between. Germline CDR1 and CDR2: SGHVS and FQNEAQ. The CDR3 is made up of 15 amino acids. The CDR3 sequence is CASSLFVPPRDTQYF. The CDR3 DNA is TGTGCCAGCAGCTTATTTGTGCCCCCCAGAGATACGCAGTATTTT.

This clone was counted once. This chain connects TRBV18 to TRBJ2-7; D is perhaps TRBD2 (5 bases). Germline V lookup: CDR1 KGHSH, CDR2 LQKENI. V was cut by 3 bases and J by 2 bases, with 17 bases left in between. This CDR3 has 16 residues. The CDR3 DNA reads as TGTGCCAGCTCACCCATGGGAGCCGGGGTTACCTACGAGCAGTACTTC. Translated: CASSPMGAGVTYEQYF.

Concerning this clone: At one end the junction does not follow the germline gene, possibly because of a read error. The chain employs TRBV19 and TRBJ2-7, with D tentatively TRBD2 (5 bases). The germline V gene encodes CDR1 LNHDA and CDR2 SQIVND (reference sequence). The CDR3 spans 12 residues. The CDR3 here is CASSIGADVKDF. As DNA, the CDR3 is TGTGCCAGTAGTATAGGAGCGGACGTTAAGGACTTC.

The CDR3, as DNA: TGCAGTGCTAGTACGGGACTAGCGGGGAAAGAGACCCAGTACTTC. Protein product: CSASTGLAGKETQYF. The chain is built from TRBV20-1 and TRBJ2-5; TRBD2 aligns across 13 bases. J lost 3 bases, V lost 3 bases, and 4 bases had no gene match. There are 15 residues in the CDR3. The germline V gene has CDR1 DFQATT and CDR2 SNEGSKA (reference sequence).

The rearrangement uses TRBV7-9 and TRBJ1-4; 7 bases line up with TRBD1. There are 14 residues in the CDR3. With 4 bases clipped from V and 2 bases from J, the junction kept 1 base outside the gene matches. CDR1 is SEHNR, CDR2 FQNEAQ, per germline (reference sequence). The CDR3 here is CASSSGQTNEKLFF. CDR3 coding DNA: TGTGCCAGCAGCTCGGGACAGACTAATGAAAAACTGTTTTTT.

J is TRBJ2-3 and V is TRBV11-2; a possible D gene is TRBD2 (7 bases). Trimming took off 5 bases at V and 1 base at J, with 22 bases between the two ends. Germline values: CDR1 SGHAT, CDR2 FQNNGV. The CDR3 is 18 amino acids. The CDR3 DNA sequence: TGTGCCAGCAGCCGTAACTACGGGGGGCGTAGGGGCACAGATACGCAGTATTTT. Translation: CASSRNYGGRRGTDTQYF.

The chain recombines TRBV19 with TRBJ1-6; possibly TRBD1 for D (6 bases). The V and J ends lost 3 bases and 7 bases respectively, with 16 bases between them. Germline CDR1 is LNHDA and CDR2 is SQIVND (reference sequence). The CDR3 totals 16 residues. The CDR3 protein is CASSIAENRANSPLHF. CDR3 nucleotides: TGTGCCAGTAGTATTGCGGAAAACAGGGCGAATTCACCCCTCCACTTT. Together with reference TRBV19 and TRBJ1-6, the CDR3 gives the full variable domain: DGGITQSPKYLFRKEGQNVTLSCEQNLNHDAMYWYRQDPGQGLRLIYYSQIVNDFQKGDIAEGYSVSREKKESFPLTVTSAQKNPTAFYLCASSIAENRANSPLHFGNGTRLTVT.

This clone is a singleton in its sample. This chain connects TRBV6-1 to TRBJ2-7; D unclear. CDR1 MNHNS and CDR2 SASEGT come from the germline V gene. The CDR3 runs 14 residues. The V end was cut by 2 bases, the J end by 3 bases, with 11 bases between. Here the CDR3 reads CASSETVPNYEQYF. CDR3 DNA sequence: TGTGCCAGCAGTGAAACGGTCCCAAACTACGAGCAGTACTTC.

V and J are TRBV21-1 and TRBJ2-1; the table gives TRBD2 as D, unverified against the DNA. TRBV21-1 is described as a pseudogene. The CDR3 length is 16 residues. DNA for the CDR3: TGTGCCAGCAGCAAAGTAGATTTTCGCTCCTACAATGAGCAGTTCTTC. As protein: CASSKVDFRSYNEQFF.

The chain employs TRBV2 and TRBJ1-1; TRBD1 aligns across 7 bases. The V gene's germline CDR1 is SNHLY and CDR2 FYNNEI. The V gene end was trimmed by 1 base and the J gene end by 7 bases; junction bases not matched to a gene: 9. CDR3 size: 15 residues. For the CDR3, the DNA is TGTGCCAGCAGTGAAGGGTTTCAGGGGGGCGGTGAAGCTTTCTTT. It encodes CASSEGFQGGGEAFF.